Shown below are 21 T cell receptor beta chains from a single sample sequenced in a study of long-term antiretroviral therapy in people with HIV. Sequencing used immunoSEQ v3.0 at survey level. Using immunoSEQ multiplex PCR, the repertoire was profiled, and TCRdb retains in-frame clones only, with some absent. The sample yields 25,000 to 30,000 clones, 93% seen once. Sequenced material: unsorted PBMCs, taken almost 6.7 years after starting antiretroviral therapy. The origin of the receptors is a woman aged 40 to 50 with HIV.

This chain connects TRBV13 to TRBJ1-2; 8 positions agree with TRBD1. CDR1 is PRHDT, CDR2 FYEKMQ, per germline (reference sequence). CDR3 length: 17 amino acids. Trimming removed 1 base from V and 2 bases from J; junction bases left unmatched: 9. The CDR3: CASSLDPPGQVNYGYTF. The CDR3 bases are TGTGCCAGCAGCTTAGACCCTCCGGGACAGGTGAACTATGGCTACACCTTC. Combining the CDR3 with reference TRBV13 and TRBJ1-2 gives the whole variable domain AAGVIQSPRHLIKEKRETATLKCYPIPRHDTVYWYQQGPGQDPQFLISFYEKMQSDKGSIPDRFSAQQFSDYHSELNMSSLELGDSALYFCASSLDPPGQVNYGYTFGSGTRLTVV.

This chain joins TRBV6-1 and TRBJ1-2; D possibly corresponds to TRBD1 (5 bases). Germline loops: CDR1 MNHNS, CDR2 SASEGT. There are 15 residues in the CDR3. V lost 1 base and J lost 3, with 12 bases in between. CDR3 amino acids: CASSEGGGHYYGYTF. The CDR3 coding sequence is TGTGCCAGCAGTGAAGGGGGCGGCCATTACTATGGCTACACCTTC.

The rearrangement joins TRBV5-6 to TRBJ1-1; the D gene is possibly TRBD1 (6 bases). V was clipped by 4 bases and J by 1 base, with 14 bases between them. This CDR3 contains 15 residues. From germline, CDR1 is SGHDT and CDR2 YYEEEE. CDR3 coding DNA: TGTGCCAGCAGCCCCGACGTACAGGGGAACACTGAAGCTTTCTTT. Translating it yields CASSPDVQGNTEAFF.

The chain combines TRBV9 with TRBJ2-1; TRBD2 aligns across 10 bases. From germline, CDR1 is SGDLS and CDR2 YYNGEE. This CDR3 contains 18 residues. V lost 0 bases and J lost 7; bases outside the gene matches: 13. CDR3 DNA: TGTGCCAGCAGCGTAGGAGGAGGGAGCGGGGGGGCCGGGAATGAGCAGTTCTTC. Its protein product is CASSVGGGSGGAGNEQFF.

With regard to this clone: The junction departs from germline at one end; a sequencing error may be responsible. This chain connects TRBV6-5 to TRBJ1-2, with D tentatively TRBD1 (5 bases). This CDR3 has 14 amino acids. Germline lookup yields CDR1 MNHEY and CDR2 SVGAGI. For the CDR3, the DNA is TGTGCCATCAGTCTTGCGGGGCCCTCTCCTGGCTACACCTTC. This encodes CAISLAGPSPGYTF.

The rearrangement joins TRBV6-5 to TRBJ2-2; no reliable D call. CDR3 length: 14 residues. V was cut by 5 bases and J by 6 bases, with 13 bases left in between. Germline values: CDR1 MNHEY, CDR2 SVGAGI. The CDR3 loop is CASSLGSQSGELFF. CDR3 nucleotides: TGTGCCAGCAGTCTCGGGTCCCAGTCCGGGGAGCTGTTTTTT.

The chain uses TRBV11-2 and TRBJ2-1; tentative D call: TRBD1 (6 bases). Trimming took off 0 bases at V and 8 bases at J, with 14 bases between the two ends. Germline assignment: CDR1 SGHAT and CDR2 FQNNGV. The CDR3 is 15 residues long. CDR3 bases: TGTGCCAGCAGCTTAGACAGGGGACCTTACGATGAGCAGTTCTTC. Protein product: CASSLDRGPYDEQFF.

This rearrangement joins TRBV5-3 to TRBJ2-7, with 16 nucleotides matching TRBD2. TRBV5-3 is designated an ORF whose function remains uncertain. CDR3 length: 18 residues. V trimming: 0 bases; J trimming: 2 bases; junction bases outside the gene matches: 5. The CDR3 is CARSLVGTSGGVTYEQYF. The CDR3 nucleotides read TGTGCCAGAAGCTTGGTCGGGACTAGCGGGGGGGTTACCTACGAGCAGTACTTC.

The rearrangement joins TRBV9 to TRBJ1-3; D remains ambiguous. Trimming stripped 2 bases from V and 8 bases from J, with 11 bases between. Germline-derived CDR1 and CDR2 are SGDLS and YYNGEE. The length of the CDR3 is 13 residues. The CDR3 sequence: CASSVRGWDTIYF. The CDR3 nucleotides are TGTGCCAGCAGCGTCCGGGGTTGGGACACCATATATTTT.

The chain combines TRBV7-2 with TRBJ2-7; D might be TRBD2 (7 bases). CDR3 length equals 19 residues. CDR1 is SGHTA and CDR2 is FQGNSA in the germline V gene. Trimming removed 3 bases at V and 6 bases at J, with 30 bases between. The CDR3 nucleotides are TGTGCCAGCAGCTTGCGGCGGCCCAGCCTGGGGGGGCGCGGAAGCGAGCAGTACTTC. Protein: CASSLRRPSLGGRGSEQYF.

The chain employs TRBV30 and TRBJ1-1; perhaps TRBD1 as D (5 bases). Germline assignment: CDR1 GTSNPN and CDR2 SVGIG (reference sequence). The V end lost 4 bases, the J end lost 6 bases, and 12 bases lay between the germline ends. The CDR3 totals 12 residues. The CDR3 sequence is CAWNRMGAEAFF. The CDR3 DNA sequence: TGTGCCTGGAACCGTATGGGGGCTGAAGCTTTCTTT.

This chain uses TRBV27 with TRBJ2-3; 8 bases align to TRBD1. The CDR3 is made up of 14 amino acids. Germline assignment: CDR1 MNHEY and CDR2 SMNVEV (reference sequence). The trim removed 1 base at V and 8 bases at J, leaving 5 bases unmatched. The DNA for the CDR3 is TGTGCCAGCAGTTTATTGGACAGGGTGGGTACGCAGTATTTT. Amino acid sequence: CASSLLDRVGTQYF.

CDR3 DNA sequence: TGTGCCAGCTCCGGTGGGGCAGGGGCCTCCTACGAGCAGTACTTC. Translating it yields CASSGGAGASYEQYF. V usage is TRBV7-9 and J usage is TRBJ2-7, with D perhaps matching TRBD1 (6 bases). This CDR3 has 15 residues. Trimming removed 8 bases from V and 0 bases from J, with 17 bases in between. Per germline, CDR1 SEHNR and CDR2 FQNEAQ (reference sequence).

The V and J genes are TRBV7-2 and TRBJ2-1, with 9 nucleotides matching TRBD2. With 2 bases clipped from V and 6 bases from J, the junction kept 2 bases outside the gene matches. This CDR3 has 14 amino acids. Germline-derived CDR1 and CDR2 are SGHTA and FQGNSA. The CDR3 nucleotides are TGTGCCAGCAGCTTAACGACTAGCGGCAATGAGCAGTTCTTC. Translation gives CASSLTTSGNEQFF.

A single count supports this clone. The gene calls are TRBV5-1 and TRBJ1-1, with D unresolved. With 0 bases removed from V and 2 bases from J, the gap between germline ends came to 5 bases. Germline CDR1 reads SGHRS; CDR2 reads YFSETQ. CDR3 size: 13 residues. The CDR3 DNA reads TGCGCCAGCAGCTTGGCTATAAACACTGAAGCTTTCTTT. This sequence encodes CASSLAINTEAFF.

The J gene is TRBJ2-7, the V gene TRBV27, with TRBD1 matching 9 bases. This CDR3 has 15 residues. V was clipped by 5 bases and J by 4 bases; unmatched bases: 9. Germline lookup yields CDR1 MNHEY and CDR2 SMNVEV (reference sequence). The CDR3: CASSAPDRGRYEQYF. Written as DNA, the CDR3 is TGTGCCAGCAGTGCCCCGGACAGGGGACGGTACGAGCAGTACTTC.

The chain joins TRBV7-8 to TRBJ2-7, with unresolved D. Looked up from germline, CDR1 is SGHVS and CDR2 is FQNEAQ. Trimming removed 1 base from V and 4 bases from J, with 11 bases in between. The CDR3 totals 14 residues. The CDR3 sequence: CASSLVSLGYEQYF. The DNA for the CDR3 is TGTGCCAGCAGCTTAGTGAGTCTCGGATACGAGCAGTACTTC.

This clone came up once. This chain links TRBV9 with TRBJ2-7, with 11 bases matching TRBD1. The germline V gene encodes CDR1 SGDLS and CDR2 YYNGEE. The CDR3 extends over 14 amino acids. The J segment lost 5 bases and the V segment lost 1 base, leaving 2 bases of the junction unmatched. CDR3: CASSVMGQGDEQYF. Written as DNA, the CDR3 is TGTGCCAGCAGCGTAATGGGACAGGGGGACGAGCAGTACTTC. Complete variable domain (other parts from reference TRBV9 and TRBJ2-7): DSGVTQTPKHLITATGQRVTLRCSPRSGDLSVYWYQQSLDQGLQFLIQYYNGEERAKGNILERFSAQQFPDLHSELNLSSLELGDSALYFCASSVMGQGDEQYFGPGTRLTVT.

The chain employs TRBV2 and TRBJ2-5; 12 bases fit TRBD2. V trimming: 5 bases; J trimming: 2 bases; junction bases outside the gene matches: 3. The CDR3 consists of 15 residues. Germline V gene data show CDR1 as SNHLY and CDR2 as FYNNEI. The CDR3 region has the DNA TGTGCCAGCAGTCCAGGACTAGCGGGACAAGAGACCCAGTACTTC. Amino acids: CASSPGLAGQETQYF.

The CDR3 DNA is TGTGCCACCACGGGGGGGGCTCCCGCAGATACGCAGTATTTT. This encodes CATTGGAPADTQYF. V usage is TRBV9 and J usage is TRBJ2-3; 8 bases align to TRBD2. Looked up from germline, CDR1 is SGDLS and CDR2 is YYNGEE. Unmatched junction bases numbered 10, after V lost 9 bases and J lost 4 bases. This CDR3 spans 14 amino acids.

The chain is built from TRBV7-8 and TRBJ2-1; the D gene is possibly TRBD2 (5 bases). The CDR3 length is 11 residues. With 5 bases removed from V and 12 bases from J, the gap between germline ends came to 11 bases. Germline CDR1 SGHVS, CDR2 FQNEAQ. The CDR3 nucleotides are TGTGCCAGCAGCGAGGACTCGGGGCAGTTCTTC. Protein product: CASSEDSGQFF. Full variable domain (rest looked up from reference TRBV7-8 and TRBJ2-1): GAGVSQSPRYKVAKRGQDVALRCDPISGHVSLFWYQQALGQGPEFLTYFQNEAQLDKSGLPSDRFFAERPEGSVSTLKIQRTQQEDSAVYLCASSEDSGQFFGPGTRLTVL.